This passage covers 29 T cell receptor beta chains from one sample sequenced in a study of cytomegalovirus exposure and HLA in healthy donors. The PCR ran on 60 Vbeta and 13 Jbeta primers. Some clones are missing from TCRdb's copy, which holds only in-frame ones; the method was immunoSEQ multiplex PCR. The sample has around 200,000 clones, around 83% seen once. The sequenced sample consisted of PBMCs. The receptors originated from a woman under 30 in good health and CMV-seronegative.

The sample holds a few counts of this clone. CDR3: CASGAGGVYTEAFF. The CDR3, as DNA: TGTGCCAGCGGGGCGGGGGGAGTTTATACTGAAGCTTTCTTT. The V and J genes are TRBV6-5 and TRBJ1-1, with D possibly being TRBD1 (5 bases). CDR3 length: 14 amino acids. Germline V lookup: CDR1 MNHEY, CDR2 SVGAGI. Trimming removed 8 bases from V and 5 bases from J, with 18 bases in between.

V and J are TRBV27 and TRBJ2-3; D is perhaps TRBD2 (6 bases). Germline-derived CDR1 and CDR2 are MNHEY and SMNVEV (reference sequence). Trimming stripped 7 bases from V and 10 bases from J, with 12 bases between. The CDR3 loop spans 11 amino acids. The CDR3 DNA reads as TGTGCCAGCACCGCGGGATTTTCGCAGTATTTT. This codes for CASTAGFSQYF.

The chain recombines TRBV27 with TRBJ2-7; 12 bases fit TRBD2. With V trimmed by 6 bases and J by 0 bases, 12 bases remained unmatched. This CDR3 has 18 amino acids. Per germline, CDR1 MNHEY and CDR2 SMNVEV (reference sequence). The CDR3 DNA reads TGTGCCAGCAGACCTGGACTAGCGGGATTTTTTGGCTCCTACGAGCAGTACTTC. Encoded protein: CASRPGLAGFFGSYEQYF.

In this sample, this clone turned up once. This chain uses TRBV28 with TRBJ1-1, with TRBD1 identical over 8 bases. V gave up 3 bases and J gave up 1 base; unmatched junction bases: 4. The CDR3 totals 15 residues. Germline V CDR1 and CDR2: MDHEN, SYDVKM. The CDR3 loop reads CASSLVQGANTEAFF. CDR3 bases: TGTGCCAGCAGTTTGGTCCAGGGGGCGAACACTGAAGCTTTCTTT.

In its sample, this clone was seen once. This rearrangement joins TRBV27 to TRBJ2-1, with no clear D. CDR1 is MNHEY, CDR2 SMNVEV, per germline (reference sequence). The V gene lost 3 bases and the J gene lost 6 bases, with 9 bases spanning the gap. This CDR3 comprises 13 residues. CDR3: CASSFRHLNEQFF. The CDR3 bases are TGTGCCAGCAGTTTTCGACATCTCAATGAGCAGTTCTTC.

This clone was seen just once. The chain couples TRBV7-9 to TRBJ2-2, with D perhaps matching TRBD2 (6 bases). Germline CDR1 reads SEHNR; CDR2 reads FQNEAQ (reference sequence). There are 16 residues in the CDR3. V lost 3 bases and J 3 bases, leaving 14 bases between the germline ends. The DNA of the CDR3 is TGTGCCAGCAGCTTGCGGCTACGCGGGGACACCGGGGAGCTGTTTTTT. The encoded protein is CASSLRLRGDTGELFF.

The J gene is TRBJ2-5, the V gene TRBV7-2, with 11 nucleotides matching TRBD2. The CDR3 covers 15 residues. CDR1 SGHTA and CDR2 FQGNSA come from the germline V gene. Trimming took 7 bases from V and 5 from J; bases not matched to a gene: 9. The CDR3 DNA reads TGTGCCAGCACCCCCTATAGCGGGGGGGAGGAGACCCAGTACTTC. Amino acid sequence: CASTPYSGGEETQYF.

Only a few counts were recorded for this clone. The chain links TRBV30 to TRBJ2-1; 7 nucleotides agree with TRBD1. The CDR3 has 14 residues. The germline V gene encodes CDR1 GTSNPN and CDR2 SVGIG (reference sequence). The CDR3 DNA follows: TGTGCTTCGGCGGCAGGGGGTTTGGGTAATGAGCAGTTCTTC. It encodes CASAAGGLGNEQFF.

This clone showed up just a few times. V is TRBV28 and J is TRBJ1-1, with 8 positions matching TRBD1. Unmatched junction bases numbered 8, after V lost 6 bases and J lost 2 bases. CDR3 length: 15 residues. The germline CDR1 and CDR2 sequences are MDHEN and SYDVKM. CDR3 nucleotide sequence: TGTGCCAGCAGAACTCCCGGGACAGGAAACACTGAAGCTTTCTTT. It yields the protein CASRTPGTGNTEAFF.

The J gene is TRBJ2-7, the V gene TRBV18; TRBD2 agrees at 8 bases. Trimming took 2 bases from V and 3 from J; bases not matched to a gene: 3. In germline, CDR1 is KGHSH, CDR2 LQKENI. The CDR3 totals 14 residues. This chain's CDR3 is CASSPRSGSYEQYF. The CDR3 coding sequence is TGTGCCAGCTCACCAAGAAGCGGGAGCTACGAGCAGTACTTC.

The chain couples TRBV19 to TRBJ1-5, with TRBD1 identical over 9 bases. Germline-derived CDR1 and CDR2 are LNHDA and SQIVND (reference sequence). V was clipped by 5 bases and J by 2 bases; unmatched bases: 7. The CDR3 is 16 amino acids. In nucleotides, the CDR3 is TGTGCCAGTAGTGTGGGGACAGGGTCGGGCAATCAGCCCCAGCATTTT. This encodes CASSVGTGSGNQPQHF.

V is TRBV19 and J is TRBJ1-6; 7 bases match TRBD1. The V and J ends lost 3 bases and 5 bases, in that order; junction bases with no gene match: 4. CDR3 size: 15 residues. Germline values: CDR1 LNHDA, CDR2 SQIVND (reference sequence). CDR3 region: CASSMTGLDNSPLHF. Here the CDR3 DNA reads TGTGCCAGTAGTATGACAGGGCTCGATAATTCACCCCTCCACTTT.

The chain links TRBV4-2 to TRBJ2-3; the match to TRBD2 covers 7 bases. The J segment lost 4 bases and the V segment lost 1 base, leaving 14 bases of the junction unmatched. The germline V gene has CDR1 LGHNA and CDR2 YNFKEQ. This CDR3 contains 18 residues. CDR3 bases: TGTGCCAGCAGCCAAGTTCCCTTCGGGGGAGGGGACGCAGATACGCAGTATTTT. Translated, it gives CASSQVPFGGGDADTQYF.

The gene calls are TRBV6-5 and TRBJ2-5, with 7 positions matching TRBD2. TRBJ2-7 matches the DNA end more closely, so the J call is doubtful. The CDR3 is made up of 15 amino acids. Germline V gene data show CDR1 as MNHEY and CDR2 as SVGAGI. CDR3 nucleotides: TGTGCCAGCAGTTACTCGAGGGAGGGGCTATACGAGCAGTACTTC. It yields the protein CASSYSREGLYEQYF.

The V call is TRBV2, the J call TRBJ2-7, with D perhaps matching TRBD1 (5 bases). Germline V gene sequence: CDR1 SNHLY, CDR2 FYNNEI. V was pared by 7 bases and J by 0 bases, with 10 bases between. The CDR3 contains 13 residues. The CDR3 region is CASIVGDSYEQYF. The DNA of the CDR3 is TGTGCCAGCATCGTAGGGGACTCCTACGAGCAGTACTTC.

CDR3 loop: CASRPAGPGNTIYF. Written as DNA, the CDR3 is TGTGCCAGTAGGCCTGCAGGGCCTGGAAACACCATATATTTT. This chain joins TRBV19 and TRBJ1-3; D possibly corresponds to TRBD1 (5 bases). Germline V gene sequence: CDR1 LNHDA, CDR2 SQIVND (reference sequence). V gave up 6 bases and J gave up 2 bases, with 11 bases separating them. This CDR3 spans 14 amino acids.

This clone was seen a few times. Here the CDR3 reads CASSEDRVNEKLFF. In DNA form, the CDR3 reads TGTGCCAGCAGTGAGGACAGGGTGAATGAAAAACTGTTTTTT. The chain links TRBV6-1 to TRBJ1-4; 8 nucleotides match TRBD1. This CDR3 comprises 14 residues. The trim removed 3 bases at V and 5 bases at J, leaving 2 bases unmatched. The germline CDR1 and CDR2 sequences are MNHNS and SASEGT.

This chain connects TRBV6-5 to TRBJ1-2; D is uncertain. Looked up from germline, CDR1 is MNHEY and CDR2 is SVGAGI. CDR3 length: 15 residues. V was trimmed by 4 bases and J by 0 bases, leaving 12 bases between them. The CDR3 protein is CASSFKMAANYGYTF. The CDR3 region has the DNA TGTGCCAGCAGTTTTAAGATGGCAGCTAACTATGGCTACACCTTC.

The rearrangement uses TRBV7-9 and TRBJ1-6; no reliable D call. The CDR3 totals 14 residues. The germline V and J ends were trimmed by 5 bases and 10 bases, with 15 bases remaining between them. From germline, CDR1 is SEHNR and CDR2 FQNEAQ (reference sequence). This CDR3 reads CASSEGPPRSPLHF. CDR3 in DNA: TGTGCCAGCAGCGAGGGTCCCCCTCGGTCACCCCTCCACTTT.

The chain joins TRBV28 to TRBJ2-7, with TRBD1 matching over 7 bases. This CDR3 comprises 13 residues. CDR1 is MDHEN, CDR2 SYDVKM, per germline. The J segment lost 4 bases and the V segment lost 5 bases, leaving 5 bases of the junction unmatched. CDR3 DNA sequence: TGTGCCAGCAGTCCAGGGGGTTGGTACGAGCAGTACTTC. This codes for CASSPGGWYEQYF.

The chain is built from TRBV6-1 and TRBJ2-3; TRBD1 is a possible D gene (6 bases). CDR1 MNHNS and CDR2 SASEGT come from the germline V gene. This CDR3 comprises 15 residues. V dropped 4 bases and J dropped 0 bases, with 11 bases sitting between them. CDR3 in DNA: TGTGCCAGCAGTGTGGACGGGACAAGCACAGATACGCAGTATTTT. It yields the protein CASSVDGTSTDTQYF.

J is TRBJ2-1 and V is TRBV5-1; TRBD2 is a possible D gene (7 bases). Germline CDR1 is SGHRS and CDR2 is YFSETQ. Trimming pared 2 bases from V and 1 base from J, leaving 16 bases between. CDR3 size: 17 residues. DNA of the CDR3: TGCGCCAGCAGCTTCGAAGGGGGGGGTGGGTCCTACAATGAGCAGTTCTTC. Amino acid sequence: CASSFEGGGGSYNEQFF.

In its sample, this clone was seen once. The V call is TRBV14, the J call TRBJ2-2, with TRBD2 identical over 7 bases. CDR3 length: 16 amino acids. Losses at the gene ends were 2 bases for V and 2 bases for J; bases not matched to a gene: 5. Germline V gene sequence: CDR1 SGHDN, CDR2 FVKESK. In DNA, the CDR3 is TGTGCCAGCAGCCAAACCGGGACTACAAACACCGGGGAGCTGTTTTTT. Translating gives CASSQTGTTNTGELFF.

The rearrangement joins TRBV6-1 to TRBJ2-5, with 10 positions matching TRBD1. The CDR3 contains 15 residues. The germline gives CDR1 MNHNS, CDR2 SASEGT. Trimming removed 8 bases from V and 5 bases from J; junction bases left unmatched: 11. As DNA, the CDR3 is TGTGCCAGCCATGACAGGGGGCGCGGTTCGGAGACCCAGTACTTC. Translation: CASHDRGRGSETQYF.

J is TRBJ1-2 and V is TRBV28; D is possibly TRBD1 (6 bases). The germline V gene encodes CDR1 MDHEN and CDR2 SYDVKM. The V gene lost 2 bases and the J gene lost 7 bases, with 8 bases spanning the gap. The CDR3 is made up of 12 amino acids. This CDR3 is CASSLRQVGYTF. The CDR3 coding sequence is TGTGCCAGCAGTTTAAGACAGGTTGGCTACACCTTC.

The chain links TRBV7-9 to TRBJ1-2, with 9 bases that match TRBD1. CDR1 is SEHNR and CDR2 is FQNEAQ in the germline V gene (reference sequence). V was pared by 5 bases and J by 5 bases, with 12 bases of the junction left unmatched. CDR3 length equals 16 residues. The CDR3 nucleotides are TGTGCCAGCAGCCCTCGGACAGGGGAAGATTATTATGGCTACACCTTC. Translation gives CASSPRTGEDYYGYTF.

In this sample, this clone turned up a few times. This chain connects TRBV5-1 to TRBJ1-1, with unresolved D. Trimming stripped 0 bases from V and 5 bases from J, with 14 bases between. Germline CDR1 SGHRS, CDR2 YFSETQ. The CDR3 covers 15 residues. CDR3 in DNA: TGCGCCAGCAGCTTGGGCGGGCCCAGTGGAACTGAAGCTTTCTTT. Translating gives CASSLGGPSGTEAFF.

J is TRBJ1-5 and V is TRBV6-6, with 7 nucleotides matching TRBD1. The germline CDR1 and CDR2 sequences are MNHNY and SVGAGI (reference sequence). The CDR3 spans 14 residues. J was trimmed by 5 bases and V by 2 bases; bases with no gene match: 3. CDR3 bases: TGTGCCAGCAGTTACAACAGGGGCGATCAGCCCCAGCATTTT. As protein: CASSYNRGDQPQHF.

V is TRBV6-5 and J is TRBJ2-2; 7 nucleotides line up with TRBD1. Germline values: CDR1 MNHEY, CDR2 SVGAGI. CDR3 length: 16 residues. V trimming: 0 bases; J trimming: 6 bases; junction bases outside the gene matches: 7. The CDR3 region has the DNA TGTGCCAGCAGTTACTCCGCCGACAGGGCGGCCGGGGAGCTGTTTTTT. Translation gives CASSYSADRAAGELFF.